This T cell receptor (beta chain) was sequenced in a study of blood T cell repertoires in COVID-19. In the study overall: Whether acute or convalescent, the COVID-19 samples came from the United States, Italy and Spain. T cells, B-cell-depleted T cells, or PBMCs provided the cDNA or gDNA that served as material.

TCRdb's copy holds only in-frame clones and misses some; the assay was immunoSEQ multiplex PCR. This table has roughly 250,000 clones, about 85% appearing once. The V end was cut by 2 bases, the J end by 0 bases, with 12 bases between. Germline CDR1 and CDR2: SGDLS and YYNGEE. This CDR3 is built from 15 residues. Participants came from about 23 US areas, aged about 18 to 100 years. Grouping used clinical history reported by participants in a survey and questionnaire. Sequenced sample: PBMCs or T cells enriched from blood (not recorded which). The chain combines TRBV9 with TRBJ2-7; possibly TRBD2 for D (7 bases). The sequence was obtained from a woman in her twenties or thirties with acute COVID-19. The CDR3 coding sequence is TGTGCCAGCAGCGTTGGCGGGGGCCTCTCCTACGAGCAGTACTTC. It is translated as CASSVGGGLSYEQYF.